A single sample gave rise to the 18 T cell receptor beta chains below, sequenced in a study of blood T cells in healthy people across ages. A J-beta primer mix and a sample-barcoded 5' primer were used in a second PCR of roughly 7 to 12 cycles. TCRdb processed the 5' RACE reads anew with MiXCR; each CDR3 protein has one entry. The table has 1.8 million or so distinct CDR3 sequences, approximately 39% seen once. Sequences were obtained from blood. These receptors came from a human donor in good health.

This clonotype has only a few counts. Relative to the germline gene, one junction end is altered; a read error may explain this. Written as DNA, the CDR3 is TGTGCCAGCAGCGTAGTGGGGCAGGTTACAGATGCGCAGTATTTT. Amino acid sequence: CASSVVGQVTDAQYF. This chain connects TRBV9 to TRBJ2-3; TRBD1 is a possible D gene (5 bases). Germline V CDR1 and CDR2: SGDLS, YYNGEE. This CDR3 is 15 amino acids long. The complete variable domain, with remaining parts taken from reference TRBV9 and TRBJ2-3, reads DSGVTQTPKHLITATGQRVTLRCSPRSGDLSVYWYQQSLDQGLQFLIQYYNGEERAKGNILERFSAQQFPDLHSELNLSSLELGDSALYFCASSVVGQVTDAQYFGPGTRLTVL.

This clonotype was counted only a few times. The V gene is TRBV4-3, the J gene TRBJ2-3; D unresolved. CDR3 length equals 18 residues. Per germline, CDR1 LGHNA and CDR2 YSLEER. Trimming pared 2 bases from V and 0 bases from J, leaving 18 bases between. CDR3 protein: CASSQSVGLEESTDTQYF. CDR3 coding DNA: TGCGCCAGCAGCCAAAGCGTAGGTCTAGAAGAAAGCACAGATACGCAGTATTTT.

This clonotype was counted between two and nine times. CDR3 loop: CATSEGPPNYGYTF. The CDR3 coding sequence is TGTGCCACCAGTGAGGGACCGCCTAACTATGGCTACACCTTC. The V and J genes are TRBV24-1 and TRBJ1-2, with D possibly matching TRBD1 (5 bases). V dropped 4 bases and J dropped 0 bases, with 8 bases sitting between them. Germline loops: CDR1 KGHDR, CDR2 SFDVKD. This CDR3 has 14 amino acids.

This clonotype has a handful of counts. DNA for the CDR3: TGTGCCAGCAGCGCACAGGGTGGGTTGTACGAGCAGTACTTC. Protein sequence: CASSAQGGLYEQYF. The chain couples TRBV7-3 to TRBJ2-7, with D possibly matching TRBD1 (6 bases). The CDR3 runs 14 residues. CDR1 is SGHTA and CDR2 is FQGTGA in the germline V gene. V lost 5 bases, J lost 4 bases, and 15 bases lay in between.

This clonotype has only a few counts. The chain carries TRBV20-1 and TRBJ2-7; the D gene is possibly TRBD2 (7 bases). The CDR3 length is 16 residues. V was trimmed by 2 bases and J by 2 bases, leaving 19 bases between them. The germline gives CDR1 DFQATT, CDR2 SNEGSKA (reference sequence). The CDR3 nucleotides are TGCAGTGCTAGACCCCTTCGCGGGGGCCGTACCTACGAGCAGTACTTC. This gives the protein CSARPLRGGRTYEQYF.

The rearrangement uses TRBV20-1 and TRBJ2-1; 8 bases align to TRBD2. The V gene's germline CDR1 is DFQATT and CDR2 SNEGSKA (reference sequence). Trimming removed 0 bases from V and 3 bases from J; junction bases left unmatched: 7. The CDR3 runs 16 residues. CDR3 nucleotide sequence: TGCAGTGCTAGAGATCCGGCGGGGGGTTTCTACAATGAGCAGTTCTTC. Amino acid sequence: CSARDPAGGFYNEQFF.

This clonotype was found a few times. The chain is built from TRBV12-3 or TRBV12-4 and TRBJ1-2, with D possibly TRBD1 on 6 matching bases. Between the trimmed V and J ends, which lost 7 bases and 4 bases, there was a span of 13 bases. The CDR3 runs to 13 residues. This CDR3 reads CASTGQFSYGYTF. The CDR3 nucleotides are TGTGCCAGCACCGGACAGTTCTCCTATGGCTACACCTTC.

This clonotype was recorded once. The rearrangement uses TRBV20-1 and TRBJ2-5; D is unresolved. This CDR3 is 15 amino acids long. The germline V and J ends were trimmed by 0 bases and 5 bases, with 16 bases remaining between them. Germline CDR1 is DFQATT and CDR2 is SNEGSKA (reference sequence). CDR3 DNA sequence: TGCAGTGCTAGAGATGGCGAGGACGGCCTGGAGACCCAGTACTTC. Translated: CSARDGEDGLETQYF.

The V and J genes are TRBV7-8 and TRBJ1-5, with D possibly matching TRBD1 (6 bases). The CDR3 totals 14 residues. Trimming removed 2 bases at V and 7 bases at J, with 12 bases between. Germline lookup yields CDR1 SGHVS and CDR2 FQNEAQ. The chain's CDR3 is CASSLFSGAQPQHF. Here the CDR3 DNA reads TGTGCCAGCAGCTTATTTTCAGGGGCGCAGCCCCAGCATTTT.

A word on this clonotype: Germline is not matched at one junction end, which may reflect a read error. The V call is TRBV5-7, the J call TRBJ1-1; possibly TRBD1 for D (6 bases). Being an ORF, TRBV5-7 has a function that is uncertain. The CDR3 extends over 18 amino acids. The CDR3 region is CAGSLAPGGDSRRTEAFF. The CDR3 bases are TGTGCCGGCAGCTTGGCCCCGGGGGGCGATTCAAGACGAACTGAAGCTTTCTTT.

This chain connects TRBV2 to TRBJ2-4; TRBD1 agrees at 9 bases. Germline V gene lookup returns CDR1 SNHLY and CDR2 FYNNEI. V shed 6 bases, J shed 6 bases, and the junction held 9 bases outside the gene matches. There are 15 residues in the CDR3. CDR3 coding DNA: TGTGCCAGCAGCCTACAGGGGGCTGGAGGAAACATTCAGTACTTC. This encodes CASSLQGAGGNIQYF.

The chain uses TRBV7-2 and TRBJ1-2; 9 bases match TRBD1. Germline trimming cut 3 bases from V and 5 bases from J; bases unmatched to any gene: 7. The CDR3 runs 15 residues. CDR1 is SGHTA, CDR2 FQGNSA, per germline. CDR3: CASSLDRGALYGYTF. DNA for the CDR3: TGTGCCAGCAGCTTGGACAGGGGAGCTCTATATGGCTACACCTTC.

This clonotype has a count of ten or more. The V gene is TRBV6-5, the J gene TRBJ2-1; D is unresolved. CDR1 is MNHEY, CDR2 SVGAGI, per germline. Trimming took 6 bases from V and 8 from J, leaving 11 bases between them. This CDR3 has 12 amino acids. For the CDR3, the DNA is TGTGCCAGCAGCCTAAACAGCTATGAGCAGTTCTTC. It specifies CASSLNSYEQFF.

This chain's CDR3 is CASSQEPVGANEKLFF. In DNA form, the CDR3 reads TGCGCCAGCAGCCAAGAACCGGTCGGAGCTAATGAAAAACTGTTTTTT. V gene TRBV4-3 combines with J gene TRBJ1-4; D unresolved. With 0 bases removed from V and 3 bases from J, the gap between germline ends came to 11 bases. The CDR3 sequence is 16 residues long. Germline V gene sequence: CDR1 LGHNA, CDR2 YSLEER.

The rearrangement links TRBV12-3 or TRBV12-4 to TRBJ2-4; 11 nucleotides line up with TRBD2. TRBJ2-7 explains the end of the DNA better; the J call may be wrong. This CDR3 comprises 16 residues. The CDR3 DNA follows: TGTGCCAGCAATATGTACGGGACTAGCGGAAACTACGAGCAGTACTTC. It encodes CASNMYGTSGNYEQYF.

The chain joins TRBV12-5 to TRBJ2-4; 8 nucleotides align to TRBD1. The DNA matches TRBJ2-5 better at its end, which makes the J call doubtful. The CDR3 sequence is 17 residues long. Germline assignment: CDR1 LGHNT and CDR2 FRNRAP. The CDR3 spells CASGFLKGSGGPETQYF. The CDR3 DNA reads TGTGCTAGTGGTTTCCTAAAAGGTTCAGGGGGCCCAGAGACCCAGTACTTC.

The rearrangement joins TRBV20-1 to TRBJ2-5, with D perhaps TRBD1 or TRBD2 (5 bases each). CDR1 is DFQATT, CDR2 SNEGSKA, per germline (reference sequence). Trimming stripped 3 bases from V and 9 bases from J, with 20 bases between. This CDR3 contains 14 residues. CDR3 residues: CSARVGGAGGAQYF. CDR3 DNA sequence: TGCAGTGCTAGGGTCGGTGGGGCAGGAGGTGCCCAGTACTTC.

The V gene is TRBV7-2, the J gene TRBJ1-5; D is uncertain. Trimming removed 8 bases from V and 0 bases from J, with 14 bases in between. The CDR3 is 15 residues long. The germline CDR1 and CDR2 sequences are SGHTA and FQGNSA. DNA of the CDR3: TGTGCCAGCCGCGTGCAAGGAAATAGCAATCAGCCCCAGCATTTT. Protein product: CASRVQGNSNQPQHF.